This is a list of T cell receptor beta chains from one sample in a study of cytomegalovirus exposure and HLA in healthy donors. Libraries were prepared by immunoSEQ multiplex PCR; TCRdb keeps only in-frame clonotypes and omits some of them. Among approximately 110,000 clones listed, approximately 70% were seen once. Sequencing was performed on PBMCs. The receptors were gathered from a man aged 40-49 years in good health and CMV-seropositive. Each CDR3 is given with its conserved first and last residue. A D gene is named only where the DNA matches it firmly. Only part of the rows carry a size: once, few, many, or a class if the clone is expanded.

V gene	clone size	D gene	J gene	CDR3 protein	CDR3 DNA
TRBV28	.	TRBD2	TRBJ2-5	CASSLGTRGETQYF	TGTGCCAGCAGTTTAGGGACTAGGGGCGAGACCCAGTACTTC
TRBV6-5	.	.	TRBJ1-5	CASSRENQPQHF	TGTGCCAGCAGTCGTGAGAATCAGCCCCAGCATTTT
TRBV4-3	.	.	TRBJ2-1	CASSHGNRDIRYNEQFF	TGCGCCAGCAGTCACGGTAACCGGGACATCCGATACAATGAGCAGTTCTTC
TRBV2	.	TRBD1	TRBJ2-1	CASSPGTGPEDEQFF	TGTGCCAGCAGCCCAGGGACAGGGCCCGAGGATGAGCAGTTCTTC
TRBV29-1	few	.	TRBJ2-2	CSVEDIITGELFF	TGCAGCGTCGAGGACATCATCACCGGGGAGCTGTTTTTT
TRBV4-3	.	TRBD2	TRBJ2-7	CASSQVGFLTTGLAGDYEQYF	TGCGCCAGCAGCCAAGTAGGGTTCCTTACCACGGGACTAGCGGGCGATTACGAGCAGTACTTC
TRBV18	.	.	TRBJ1-5	CASSLSGPQHF	TGTGCCAGCTCACTCTCCGGGCCCCAGCATTTT
TRBV28	.	TRBD1	TRBJ2-2	CASRVPGTGGVGELFF	TGTGCCAGCAGAGTCCCCGGGACAGGGGGGGTCGGGGAGCTGTTTTTT
TRBV19	.	TRBD2	TRBJ2-1	CASSSSGGNYNEQFF	TGTGCCAGTAGTAGTAGCGGGGGGAACTACAATGAGCAGTTCTTC
TRBV7-3	.	.	TRBJ2-1	CASSLGPSSNEQFF	TGTGCCAGCAGCTTAGGTCCTAGTTCCAATGAGCAGTTCTTC
TRBV7-8	.	TRBD2	TRBJ2-1	CASSSAGGYAEQFF	TGTGCCAGCAGCTCGGCGGGAGGATACGCTGAGCAGTTCTTC
TRBV5-4	few	TRBD2	TRBJ2-3	CASSLEEREGPDTQYF	TGTGCCAGCAGCTTGGAAGAGCGGGAGGGCCCAGATACGCAGTATTTT
TRBV6-5	.	.	TRBJ1-2	CASSYQGRVDYGYTF	TGTGCCAGCAGTTACCAGGGAAGAGTTGACTATGGCTACACCTTC
TRBV7-9	few	.	TRBJ2-7	CASSPVLAYEQYF	TGTGCCAGCAGCCCCGTACTAGCCTACGAGCAGTACTTC
TRBV5-1	few	.	TRBJ2-3	CASSLVTVSTDTQYF	TGCGCCAGCAGCTTGGTTACGGTTAGCACAGATACGCAGTATTTT
TRBV18	.	TRBD1	TRBJ1-2	CASSPLTDRGLEVAF	TGTGCCAGCTCCCCTTTGACTGACAGGGGGCTAGAAGTGGCCTTC
TRBV29-1	.	TRBD1	TRBJ2-7	CSIEGANSYEQYF	TGCAGCATCGAGGGGGCAAACTCCTACGAGCAGTACTTC
TRBV7-9	.	.	TRBJ2-3	CASSSSTDTQYF	TGTGCCAGCAGCTCCTCCACAGATACGCAGTATTTT
TRBV2	.	TRBD1	TRBJ1-5	CASSAGQGSQPQHF	TGTGCCAGCAGTGCAGGACAGGGAAGTCAGCCCCAGCATTTT
TRBV4-1	.	.	TRBJ2-1	CASSQLDMGFGNEQFF	TGCGCCAGCAGCCAACTTGATATGGGCTTTGGCAATGAGCAGTTCTTC